This paragraph reports one TCR beta chain. This clone was observed a single time. The antigen it binds to is not known. No base-level quality is on record; no much larger clone is a single base apart. The record originates from a study of technical replicates of blood from a few donors (TCRdb year 2017). The germline V gene (reference sequence) specifies MNHNY as CDR1 and SVGAGI as CDR2. The CDR3 starts with the cysteine, ends with the phenylalanine, and has 16 residues. CDR3 DNA only is kept here, 48 bases in frame from base 1. Deletion took 0 bases off V and 4 bases off J, with a span of 13 bases between the germline ends. Receptors were amplified or captured by the immunoSEQ multiplex PCR assay. This immuneACCESS table, as held by TCRdb, lists in-frame sequences with V and J called but not all clones. Of the missing ones, under half trace to an unresolved V gene in checked studies; the others have no known cause. A total of more than 90,000 clones appear in this sample, 85% to 95% of them only once. In total, the top ten clones hold around 0.3% of the sample.

The source material was T cells isolated from PBMCs. The sequence derives from a human donor in good health. The sequence joins TRBV6-6 to TRBJ1-3, with a tentative D gene TRBD1 over 5 matching bases. The CDR3 region reads CASSYSDTSRGNTIYF. The DNA is as follows: TGTGCCAGCAGTTACTCGGACACCTCTAGGGGAAACACCATATATTTT.